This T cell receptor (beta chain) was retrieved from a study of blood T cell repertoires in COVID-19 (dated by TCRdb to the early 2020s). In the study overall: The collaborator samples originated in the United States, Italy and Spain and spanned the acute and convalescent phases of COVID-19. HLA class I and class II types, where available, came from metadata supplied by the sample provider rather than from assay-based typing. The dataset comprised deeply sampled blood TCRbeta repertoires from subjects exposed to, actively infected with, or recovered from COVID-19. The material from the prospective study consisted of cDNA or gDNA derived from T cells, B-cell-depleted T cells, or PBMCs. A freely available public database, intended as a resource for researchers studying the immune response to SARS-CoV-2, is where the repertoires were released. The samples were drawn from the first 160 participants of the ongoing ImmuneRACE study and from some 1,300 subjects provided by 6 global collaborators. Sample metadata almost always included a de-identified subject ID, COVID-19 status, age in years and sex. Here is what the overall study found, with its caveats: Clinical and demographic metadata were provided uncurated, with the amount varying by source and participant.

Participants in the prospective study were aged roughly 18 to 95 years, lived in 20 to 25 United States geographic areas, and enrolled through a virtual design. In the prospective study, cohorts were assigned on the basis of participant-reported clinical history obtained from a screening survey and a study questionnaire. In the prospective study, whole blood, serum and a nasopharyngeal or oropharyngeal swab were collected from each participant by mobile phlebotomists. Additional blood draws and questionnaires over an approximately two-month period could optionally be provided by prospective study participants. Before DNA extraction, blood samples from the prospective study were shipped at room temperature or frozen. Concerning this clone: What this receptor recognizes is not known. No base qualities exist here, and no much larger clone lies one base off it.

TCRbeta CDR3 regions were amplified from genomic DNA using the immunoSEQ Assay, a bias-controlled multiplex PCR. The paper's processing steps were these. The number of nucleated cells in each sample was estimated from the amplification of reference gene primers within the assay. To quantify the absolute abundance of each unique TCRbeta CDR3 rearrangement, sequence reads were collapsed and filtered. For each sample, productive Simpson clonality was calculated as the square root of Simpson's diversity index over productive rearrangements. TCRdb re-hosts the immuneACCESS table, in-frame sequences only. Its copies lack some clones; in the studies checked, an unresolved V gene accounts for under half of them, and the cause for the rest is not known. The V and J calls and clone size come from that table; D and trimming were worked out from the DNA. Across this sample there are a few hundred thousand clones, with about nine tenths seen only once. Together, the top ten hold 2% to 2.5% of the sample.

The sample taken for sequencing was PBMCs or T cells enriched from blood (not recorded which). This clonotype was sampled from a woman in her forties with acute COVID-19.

The DNA sequence is given as TGTGCCAGCAGCTTAGAATCCAGCGGAGGGCGGGAGCTGTTTTTT. Its coded protein is CASSLESSGGRELFF. This chain is built from TRBV7-2 and TRBJ2-2; tentative D gene TRBD2, with 6 bases matching. V loses 1 base of germline sequence and J loses 9 bases, and the interval between the two ends is 15 bases. Taken from the germline V gene, the CDR1 and CDR2 loops are SGHTA and FQGNSA. Including cysteine and phenylalanine, the CDR3 has 15 amino acids. This entry keeps only the CDR3 DNA: 45 bases, framed from base 1. The CDR3, completed at both ends by the reference TRBV7-2 and TRBJ2-2 genes, gives the full variable domain GAGVSQSPSNKVTEKGKDVELRCDPISGHTALYWYRQSLGQGLEFLIYFQGNSAPDKSGLPSDRFSAERTGGSVSTLTIQRTQQEDSAVYLCASSLESSGGRELFFGEGSRLTVL.